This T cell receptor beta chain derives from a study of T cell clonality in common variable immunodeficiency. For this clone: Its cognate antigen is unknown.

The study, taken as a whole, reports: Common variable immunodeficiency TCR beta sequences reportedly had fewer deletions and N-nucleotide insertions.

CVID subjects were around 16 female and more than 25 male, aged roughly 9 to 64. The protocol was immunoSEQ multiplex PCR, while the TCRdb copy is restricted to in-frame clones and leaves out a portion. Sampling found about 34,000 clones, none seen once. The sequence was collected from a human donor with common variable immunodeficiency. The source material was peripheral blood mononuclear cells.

CDR3 DNA, as far as it was read: TGTGCCAGCAGCTTAGCGGGACAGGGAGGATATGGC. This sequence encodes CASSLAGQGGYG. The whole CDR3 protein is CASSLAGQGGYGYTF. This chain connects TRBV7-3 to TRBJ1-2, with 9 bases that match TRBD1. The read stops 3 residues short of the end of the CDR3; the missing end is completed from the germline J gene. CDR3 length: 15 amino acids. Losses at the gene ends were 2 bases for V and 5 bases for J; bases not matched to a gene: 6. Germline V gene data show CDR1 as SGHTA and CDR2 as FQGTGA.